The sequence of this T cell receptor (beta chain) was determined in a study of post-analysis software for immune sequencing data. Study-level findings and limits: About five TRBV segments were more frequent in patients than controls; TRBV5-6, TRBV5-1 and TRBV20-1 belonged to this group.

Comments on this clonotype: What it binds is not known. This could be a read error, since a much larger clone is one nucleotide away.

The CDR3 has 13 residues. CDR1 is MGHDK, CDR2 SYGVNS, per germline. Prepared libraries of TCR beta cDNA carried unique molecular identifiers. Via MiXCR, TCRdb re-called the PCR reads, giving one row per CDR3 protein. The repertoire has approximately 180,000 distinct CDR3 sequences, 25% to 35% of them found once; the top ten carry 1.5%. This rearrangement joins TRBV25-1 to TRBJ2-6; D remains ambiguous. The receptor's source is a girl aged 5 to 17 with multiple sclerosis. The sequenced sample consisted of blood. This CDR3 reads CTSTNSGANVLTF. In nucleotides, the CDR3 is TGTACCAGTACGAATTCGGGGGCCAACGTCCTGACTTTC.